This is a list of T cell receptor beta chains from one sample in a study of OX40 agonist ivuxolimab in advanced cancers. Assay: immunoSEQ multiplex PCR; the TCRdb copy retains only in-frame clones and omits some. The sample lists under 20,000 clones, about 76% seen once, with 20% to 30% in the top ten. The material was CD4+ or CD8+ T cells sorted from blood, obtained in a trial of the OX40 agonist ivuxolimab. These receptors were collected from an adult with an advanced solid tumor such as melanoma, head and neck, liver or kidney cancer. CDR3s include the opening cysteine and the closing phenylalanine or tryptophan. Fields, in order: D gene, V gene, J gene, clone size, CDR3 protein, CDR3 DNA. The D gene is left open where the match is weak. Size is stated for part of the rows, as once, few or many counts, or as a class when the clone is expanded.

>-|TRBV7-9|TRBJ1-2|-
CASSGDFNYGYTF
TGTGCCAGCAGTGGGGACTTTAACTATGGCTACACCTTC
>TRBD1|TRBV7-2|TRBJ2-7|-
CASSSTGTYEQYF
TGTGCCAGCAGCTCGACAGGGACCTACGAGCAGTACTTC
>-|TRBV28|TRBJ2-7|-
CASSLTGDEQYF
TGTGCCAGCAGTTTAACGGGGGACGAGCAGTACTTC
>TRBD1|TRBV19|TRBJ1-1|-
CASSTPRTGHTEAFF
TGTGCCAGTAGTACCCCCCGGACAGGACACACTGAAGCTTTCTTT
>TRBD1|TRBV19|TRBJ1-5|-
CASSIYLEIDRGISNQPQHF
TGTGCCAGTAGTATTTATTTGGAAATCGACAGGGGAATTAGCAATCAGCCCCAGCATTTT
>TRBD1|TRBV28|TRBJ1-1|-
CASTGDRGPVGTEAFF
TGTGCCAGCACTGGGGACAGGGGGCCGGTTGGGACTGAAGCTTTCTTT
>-|TRBV15|TRBJ2-7|-
CATSRGGDYEQYF
TGTGCCACCAGCAGAGGGGGTGATTACGAGCAGTACTTC
>-|TRBV28|TRBJ2-7|-
CASSPRGSYEQYF
TGTGCCAGCAGTCCCCGGGGCTCCTACGAGCAGTACTTC
>-|TRBV10-2|TRBJ2-7|once
CASSADRSYEQYF
TGCGCCAGCAGTGCCGACAGGTCCTACGAGCAGTACTTC
>TRBD2|TRBV5-1|TRBJ2-2|-
CASSFSLAGTGELFF
TGCGCCAGCAGCTTCTCTCTAGCGGGAACCGGGGAGCTGTTTTTT
>-|TRBV7-2|TRBJ2-3|-
CASSFGLGATDTQYF
TGTGCCAGCAGCTTCGGCTTAGGGGCCACAGATACGCAGTATTTT
>-|TRBV11-2|TRBJ1-1|-
CASSLEGIRRTGAFF
TGTGCCAGCAGCTTAGAGGGTATTAGAAGAACGGGGGCTTTCTTT
>TRBD1|TRBV10-3|TRBJ2-6|-
CAIPGNRGFSGANVLTF
TGTGCCATCCCCGGGAACAGGGGGTTCTCTGGGGCCAACGTCCTGACTTTC
>-|TRBV7-8|TRBJ2-5|once
CASGSGTRYQETQYF
TGTGCCAGCGGCTCCGGGACTCGCTACCAAGAGACCCAGTACTTC
>TRBD2|TRBV4-1|TRBJ2-7|-
CASSPEGLAGARDEQYF
TGCGCCAGCAGCCCTGAGGGACTAGCGGGGGCCAGGGACGAGCAGTACTTC
>-|TRBV7-3|TRBJ2-7|-
CASSPAESYEQYF
TGTGCCAGCAGCCCCGCAGAGTCCTACGAGCAGTACTTC
>-|TRBV27|TRBJ1-2|-
CASSQGLTGTIYGYTF
TGTGCCAGCAGTCAGGGCCTTACAGGGACGATCTATGGCTACACCTTC
>-|TRBV5-6|TRBJ1-1|-
CASSLERMNTEAFF
TGTGCCAGCAGCTTGGAAAGGATGAACACTGAAGCTTTCTTT
>-|TRBV5-4|TRBJ2-1|-
CASSGSITGSSYNEQFF
TGTGCCAGCAGCGGAAGCATTACAGGGAGCTCCTACAATGAGCAGTTCTTC
>-|TRBV2|TRBJ1-3|-
CASSEVGEYGNTIYF
TGTGCCAGCAGTGAAGTTGGGGAGTATGGAAACACCATATATTTT
>-|TRBV29-1|TRBJ1-2|few
CSVEDHNYGYTF
TGCAGCGTTGAAGATCACAACTATGGCTACACCTTC
>TRBD1|TRBV6-5|TRBJ2-7|-
CASSPQGYEQYF
TGTGCCAGCAGTCCACAGGGGTACGAGCAGTACTTC
>-|TRBV9|TRBJ2-3|-
CASSFTGTRTDTQYF
TGTGCCAGCAGCTTCACAGGGACCCGCACAGATACGCAGTATTTT
>-|TRBV2|TRBJ2-7|once
CASTASSQWGTYEQYF
TGTGCCAGCACCGCTAGTTCACAATGGGGGACCTACGAGCAGTACTTC
>-|TRBV29-1|TRBJ2-1|-
CSARSPGNEQFF
TGCAGCGCTCGAAGTCCGGGCAATGAGCAGTTCTTC
>-|TRBV7-8|TRBJ2-7|once
CASSLESSPNYEQYF
TGTGCCAGCAGCTTAGAGTCTTCACCTAACTACGAGCAGTACTTC
>-|TRBV5-6|TRBJ2-1|-
CASSSLDINNEQFF
TGTGCCAGCAGCTCTTTGGACATTAACAATGAGCAGTTCTTC
>-|TRBV18|TRBJ2-1|-
CASSRPTTSYNEQFF
TGTGCCAGCTCACGGCCGACTACATCCTACAATGAGCAGTTCTTC
>TRBD2|TRBV9|TRBJ2-7|-
CASSVDPSGGHEQYF
TGTGCCAGCAGCGTAGACCCTAGCGGGGGCCACGAGCAGTACTTC
>-|TRBV5-6|TRBJ2-7|-
CASSFKQRLYEQYF
TGTGCCAGCAGCTTTAAACAGAGACTCTACGAGCAGTACTTC
>-|TRBV4-1|TRBJ1-4|-
CASSPPYRGRGANEKLFF
TGCGCCAGCAGCCCGCCTTATCGTGGTAGGGGGGCTAATGAAAAACTGTTTTTT
>TRBD1|TRBV9|TRBJ2-5|-
CASSSKTGGGQETQYF
TGTGCCAGCAGCTCCAAGACAGGGGGAGGTCAAGAGACCCAGTACTTC
>TRBD1|TRBV10-3|TRBJ1-2|-
CAIRYTTGGGNYGYTF
TGTGCCATCAGATATACGACAGGGGGAGGAAACTATGGCTACACCTTC
>TRBD1|TRBV29-1|TRBJ1-1|-
CSFRDREATEAFF
TGCAGCTTCCGGGACAGGGAAGCCACTGAAGCTTTCTTT
>-|TRBV7-3|TRBJ2-2|-
CASSLHDRNTGELFF
TGTGCCAGCAGCTTACATGACAGGAACACCGGGGAGCTGTTTTTT
>TRBD1|TRBV4-3|TRBJ2-3|-
CASSLTGRSTDTQYF
TGCGCCAGCAGCCTGACAGGGCGAAGCACAGATACGCAGTATTTT
>TRBD2|TRBV9|TRBJ2-7|-
CASSVGLAGVEQYF
TGTGCCAGCAGCGTGGGACTAGCGGGAGTCGAGCAGTACTTC
>-|TRBV5-6|TRBJ1-1|-
CASSLGYKGSVTEAFF
TGTGCCAGCAGCTTGGGGTATAAGGGATCTGTCACTGAAGCTTTCTTT
>TRBD1|TRBV2|TRBJ2-5|once
CASSDGTAKETQYF
TGTGCCAGCAGTGACGGGACAGCGAAAGAGACCCAGTACTTC
>TRBD2|TRBV27|TRBJ2-3|-
CASSLGTSGLETQYF
TGTGCCAGCAGCCTTGGGACTAGCGGGCTCGAGACGCAGTATTTT
>-|TRBV4-1|TRBJ1-4|-
CASSPSLPGFATNEKLFF
TGCGCCAGCAGCCCCTCTCTACCAGGGTTTGCAACTAATGAAAAACTGTTTTTT
>-|TRBV19|TRBJ1-1|-
CASSLQGSTEAFF
TGTGCCAGTAGTCTTCAGGGGAGCACTGAAGCTTTCTTT
>-|TRBV28|TRBJ1-2|-
CASSPGGIGYTF
TGTGCCAGCAGCCCTGGGGGGATAGGCTACACCTTC
>TRBD2|TRBV5-4|TRBJ2-1|-
CASSPGTSGYNEQFF
TGTGCCAGCAGCCCCGGGACTAGCGGCTACAATGAGCAGTTCTTC
>-|TRBV6-5|TRBJ2-1|-
CASSYGQINEQFF
TGTGCCAGCAGTTACGGACAGATCAATGAGCAGTTCTTC
>-|TRBV7-9|TRBJ2-5|-
CASSLAPIDGETQYF
TGTGCCAGCAGCTTAGCCCCGATCGACGGGGAGACCCAGTACTTC
>TRBD1|TRBV30|TRBJ2-2|once
CAWSVDRATGELLF
TGTGCCTGGAGTGTGGACAGGGCCACCGGGGAGCTGCTTTTT
>-|TRBV4-1|TRBJ1-3|-
CASSQDPGLDSGNTIYF
TGCGCCAGCAGCCAAGACCCCGGGCTCGACTCTGGAAACACCATATATTTT
>TRBD1|TRBV28|TRBJ2-7|-
CASSETGGTYEQYF
TGTGCCAGCAGCGAGACAGGGGGTACCTACGAGCAGTACTTC
>-|TRBV4-3|TRBJ1-4|medium-sized
CASSQDRITRGNEKLFF
TGCGCCAGCAGCCAAGACAGGATAACGAGGGGCAATGAAAAACTGTTTTTT
>TRBD1|TRBV2|TRBJ2-7|-
CASGGTGRYEQYF
TGTGCCAGCGGGGGGACAGGGAGGTACGAGCAGTACTTC
>TRBD2|TRBV5-5|TRBJ2-7|few
CASSSTAGVVGEQYF
TGTGCCAGCAGCTCGACAGCGGGAGTCGTGGGCGAGCAGTACTTC
>-|TRBV27|TRBJ2-7|few
CASSFSGANYEQYF
TGTGCCAGCAGTTTCTCCGGGGCCAACTACGAGCAGTACTTC
>TRBD1|TRBV6-4|TRBJ2-7|-
CASRTRQGSYEQYF
TGTGCCAGCAGGACCCGACAGGGTTCCTACGAGCAGTACTTC
>TRBD1|TRBV5-4|TRBJ1-1|-
CASSEGTGAEAFF
TGTGCCAGCAGCGAAGGGACAGGAGCTGAAGCTTTCTTT
>-|TRBV6-5|TRBJ1-1|once
CATRSNRNTEAFF
TGTGCCACCCGAAGCAATCGGAACACTGAAGCTTTCTTT
>TRBD2|TRBV7-9|TRBJ2-2|-
CASSTIAGSGTGELFF
TGTGCCAGCAGCACAATAGCGGGGAGCGGCACCGGGGAGCTGTTTTTT
>TRBD1|TRBV27|TRBJ1-2|-
CASSLFGGAGQQGYTF
TGTGCCAGCAGTTTATTCGGGGGGGCGGGACAGCAGGGCTACACCTTC
>TRBD1|TRBV28|TRBJ2-4|-
CASSPRAGGVIQYF
TGTGCCAGCAGCCCTCGGGCAGGGGGCGTCATTCAGTACTTC
>TRBD2|TRBV2|TRBJ2-3|-
CASSYSGSTDTQYF
TGTGCCAGCAGTTATAGCGGGAGTACGGATACGCAGTATTTT